The 20 T cell receptor beta chains reported below all come from one sample, sequenced in a study of T cells after yellow fever vaccination. Each CDR3 protein is one row after TCRdb ran MiXCR on the 5' RACE reads. The table lists 200,000 to 250,000 distinct CDR3 sequences, 6.9% of them singletons. The sample consisted of CD4+ T cells sorted from PBMCs, taken 15 days after the yellow fever booster vaccination. Every receptor here comes from a man aged 25-45 years who received the YFV17D yellow fever vaccine.

The sample holds many counts of this clonotype. V and J are TRBV12-3 or TRBV12-4 and TRBJ2-3; D gene uncertain. V shed 3 bases and J shed 9 bases, with 10 bases lying between them. CDR3 length equals 12 residues. CDR3 nucleotide sequence: TGTGCCAGCAGTTTGCAAGCATGGACGCAGTATTTT. This gives the protein CASSLQAWTQYF.

This clonotype was recorded a few times. The chain employs TRBV7-2 and TRBJ2-1; unclear D gene. The CDR3 spans 12 residues. The ends were cut back, 6 bases at V and 6 bases at J, with 9 bases in the middle. The germline CDR1 and CDR2 sequences are SGHTA and FQGNSA. The CDR3 protein is CASRGTINEQFF. The CDR3 DNA follows: TGTGCCAGCAGGGGAACGATCAATGAGCAGTTCTTC.

CDR3 DNA sequence: TGCAGTGCTAGAGGGCTAGCGGGGATGGGGGTCCAAGAGACCCAGTACTTC. Translating gives CSARGLAGMGVQETQYF. The V call is TRBV20-1, the J call TRBJ2-5; 9 nucleotides line up with TRBD2. Germline loops: CDR1 DFQATT, CDR2 SNEGSKA (reference sequence). The CDR3 totals 17 residues. Unmatched junction bases numbered 10, after V lost 1 base and J lost 1 base.

The chain recombines TRBV5-1 with TRBJ1-4; 9 nucleotides match TRBD1. Germline V gene lookup returns CDR1 SGHRS and CDR2 YFSETQ. The CDR3 length is 14 residues. The junction had 4 bases not matched to a gene; V was cut back by 4 bases and J by 6 bases. The CDR3 coding sequence is TGCGCCAGCAGCGAGGGACAGGGAGATGAAAAACTGTTTTTT. It specifies CASSEGQGDEKLFF.

CDR3 bases: TGCGCCAGCAGCTTGGCAGGGGACAATCAGCCCCAGCATTTT. It encodes CASSLAGDNQPQHF. The genes are TRBV5-1 and TRBJ1-5; tentative D call: TRBD1 (6 bases). Deletions cut 0 bases from V and 3 bases from J, with 7 bases between. The CDR3 totals 14 residues. Germline V gene lookup returns CDR1 SGHRS and CDR2 YFSETQ.

This clonotype was counted at least ten times. The gene calls are TRBV20-1 and TRBJ2-3; possibly TRBD2 for D (6 bases). Germline loops: CDR1 DFQATT, CDR2 SNEGSKA (reference sequence). Trimming removed 3 bases from V and 2 bases from J, with 12 bases in between. The CDR3 consists of 14 residues. CDR3 protein: CSASRTTATDTQYF. The CDR3 DNA follows: TGCAGTGCTAGTAGGACTACCGCCACAGATACGCAGTATTTT.

The chain has TRBV7-2 and TRBJ2-5; D is unclear. This CDR3 has 14 residues. Trimming left V 6 bases short and J 5 bases short, with 16 bases between. Germline-derived CDR1 and CDR2 are SGHTA and FQGNSA. The CDR3 reads CASSLTRVGETQYF. The CDR3 DNA reads TGTGCCAGCAGTCTGACTCGCGTTGGGGAGACCCAGTACTTC.

Ten or more counts support this clonotype. V usage is TRBV10-1 and J usage is TRBJ2-7, with unresolved D. The CDR3 is made up of 12 amino acids. With 4 bases removed from V and 7 bases from J, the gap between germline ends came to 11 bases. The germline V gene encodes CDR1 WNHNN and CDR2 SYGVQD (reference sequence). The CDR3 DNA reads TGCGCCAGCAGTGCGGGTAGCCGGGAGCAGTACTTC. This gives the protein CASSAGSREQYF.

This clonotype was recorded a few times. The V gene is TRBV23-1, the J gene TRBJ2-5; 8 bases match TRBD1. TRBV23-1 is known as an ORF, though its function is uncertain. The CDR3 contains 20 residues. Trimming removed 4 bases from V and 3 bases from J; junction bases left unmatched: 22. The CDR3 nucleotides are TGCGCCAGCAGTCGGAGTTCGACAGGGGTTTATGAAGGGCTTGAAGAGACCCAGTACTTC. Protein product: CASSRSSTGVYEGLEETQYF.

The sample holds many counts of this clonotype. The chain couples TRBV9 to TRBJ2-2; D is perhaps TRBD1 or TRBD2 (5 bases each). Trimming cost V 0 bases and J 3 bases, with 12 bases left between them. This CDR3 has 16 residues. Germline CDR1 is SGDLS and CDR2 is YYNGEE. In nucleotides, the CDR3 is TGTGCCAGCAGCGTAGGGGGGTATCCGGACACCGGGGAGCTGTTTTTT. Translated, it gives CASSVGGYPDTGELFF.

The rearrangement links TRBV7-2 to TRBJ2-7, with 10 nucleotides matching TRBD2. The CDR3 contains 15 residues. Germline values: CDR1 SGHTA, CDR2 FQGNSA. V lost 5 bases to trimming and J lost 7 bases; unmatched junction nucleotides: 11. CDR3: CASSQEVAGGKEQYF. The CDR3 DNA sequence: TGTGCCAGCAGCCAGGAGGTAGCGGGAGGTAAAGAGCAGTACTTC.

The rearrangement joins TRBV12-3 or TRBV12-4 to TRBJ2-3, with TRBD2 matching 10 bases. The ends lost 8 bases at V and 2 bases at J; junction bases unmatched: 4. The CDR3 loop spans 14 amino acids. The CDR3 loop reads CASSAGGSTDTQYF. In nucleotides, the CDR3 is TGTGCCAGCTCAGCGGGAGGGTCCACAGATACGCAGTATTTT.

This rearrangement joins TRBV5-6 to TRBJ2-3; unclear D gene. V was pared by 4 bases and J by 7 bases, with 13 bases between. The CDR3 runs to 13 residues. CDR1 SGHDT and CDR2 YYEEEE come from the germline V gene. The CDR3 DNA sequence: TGTGCCAGCAGCCCCCGGAATTCAAATACGCAGTATTTT. It specifies CASSPRNSNTQYF.

The chain's CDR3 is CASGLVLRGVRHNYGYTF. CDR3 DNA: TGTGCTAGTGGTTTGGTACTCCGCGGGGTCAGGCATAACTATGGCTACACCTTC. The chain employs TRBV12-5 and TRBJ1-2; no reliable D call. This CDR3 contains 18 residues. Trimming removed 0 bases at V and 1 base at J, with 18 bases between. The germline CDR1 and CDR2 sequences are LGHNT and FRNRAP.

Note on this clonotype: No conserved phenylalanine or tryptophan ends this CDR3, so it is likely a read error. Here the CDR3 DNA reads TGTGCCAGCAGTTTCCCCCTATTGGAGACCCAGTACTCC. It yields the protein CASSFPLLETQYS. V usage is TRBV28 and J usage is TRBJ2-5; no clear D. This CDR3 region has 13 residues. CDR1 is MDHEN, CDR2 SYDVKM, per germline. The germline V and J ends were trimmed by 3 bases and 5 bases, with 10 bases remaining between them.

This clonotype was observed at least ten times. The chain uses TRBV3-1 and TRBJ1-4; 7 bases are shared with TRBD1. The V segment lost 2 bases and the J segment 8 bases; nucleotides outside the gene matches: 5. The CDR3 contains 14 residues. The V gene's germline CDR1 is LGHDT and CDR2 YNNKEL (reference sequence). CDR3 coding DNA: TGTGCCAGCAGCCAACGGGACAGAGACGAAAAACTGTTTTTT. It specifies CASSQRDRDEKLFF.

This chain connects TRBV5-3 to TRBJ2-7; no definite D call. TRBV5-3 is identified as an open reading frame with a role that is uncertain. The CDR3 has 16 residues. The V and J ends lost 4 bases and 6 bases respectively, with 23 bases between them. In DNA form, the CDR3 reads TGTGCCAGAAGCCCCCCCTTGGCGGCCATAACCTCCGAGCAGTACTTC. Translation: CARSPPLAAITSEQYF.

This chain uses TRBV6-2 or TRBV6-3 with TRBJ2-1; TRBD1 is a possible D gene (6 bases). V was pared by 6 bases and J by 4 bases, with 16 bases between. Per germline, CDR1 MNHEY and CDR2 SVGEGT. The CDR3 is made up of 15 amino acids. The CDR3 region has the DNA TGTGCCAGCAGCCTCGGACAGCCTGGGTACAATGAGCAGTTCTTC. As protein: CASSLGQPGYNEQFF.

The chain links TRBV12-3 or TRBV12-4 to TRBJ2-3; either TRBD1 or TRBD2 may fit D (6 bases each). CDR3 length: 14 amino acids. V dropped 6 bases and J dropped 6 bases, with 16 bases sitting between them. The chain's CDR3 is CASSRRGPPDTQYF. The CDR3 bases are TGTGCCAGCAGCCGCCGGGGGCCACCGGATACGCAGTATTTT.

This clonotype was counted between two and nine times. This chain joins TRBV5-8 and TRBJ2-3, with D perhaps TRBD1 or TRBD2 (5 bases each). This CDR3 has 12 residues. Trimming took 9 bases from V and 6 from J, leaving 14 bases between them. The germline CDR1 and CDR2 sequences are SGHTS and YDEGEE. The CDR3 bases are TGTGCCAACGGGGCTTTGGGGGATACGCAGTATTTT. It translates to CANGALGDTQYF.